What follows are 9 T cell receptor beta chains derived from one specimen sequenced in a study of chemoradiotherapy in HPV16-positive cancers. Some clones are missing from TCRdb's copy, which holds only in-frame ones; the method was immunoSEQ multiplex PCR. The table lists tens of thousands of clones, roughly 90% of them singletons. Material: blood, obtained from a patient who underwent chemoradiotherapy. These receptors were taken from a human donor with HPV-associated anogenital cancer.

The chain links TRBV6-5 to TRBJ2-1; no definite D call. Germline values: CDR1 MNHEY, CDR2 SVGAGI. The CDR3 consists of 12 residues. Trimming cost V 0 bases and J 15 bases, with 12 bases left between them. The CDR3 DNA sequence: TGTGCCAGCAGTTACTCGGACGGATCTCGGTTCTTC. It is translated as CASSYSDGSRFF.

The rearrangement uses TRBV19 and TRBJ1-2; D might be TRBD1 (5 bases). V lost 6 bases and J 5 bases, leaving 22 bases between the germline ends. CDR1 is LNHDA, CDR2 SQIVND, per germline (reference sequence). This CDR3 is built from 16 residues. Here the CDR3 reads CASSFRDPATGYGYTF. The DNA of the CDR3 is TGTGCCAGTAGCTTCCGGGACCCCGCCACGGGATATGGCTACACCTTC. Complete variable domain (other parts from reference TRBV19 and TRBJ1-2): DGGITQSPKYLFRKEGQNVTLSCEQNLNHDAMYWYRQDPGQGLRLIYYSQIVNDFQKGDIAEGYSVSREKKESFPLTVTSAQKNPTAFYLCASSFRDPATGYGYTFGSGTRLTVV.

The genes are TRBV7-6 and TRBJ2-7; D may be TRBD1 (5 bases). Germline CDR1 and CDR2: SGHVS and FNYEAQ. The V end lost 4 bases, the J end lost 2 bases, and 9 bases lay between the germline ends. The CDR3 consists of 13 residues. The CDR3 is CASSSGHTYEQYF. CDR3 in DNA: TGTGCCAGCAGCTCCGGACATACCTACGAGCAGTACTTC.

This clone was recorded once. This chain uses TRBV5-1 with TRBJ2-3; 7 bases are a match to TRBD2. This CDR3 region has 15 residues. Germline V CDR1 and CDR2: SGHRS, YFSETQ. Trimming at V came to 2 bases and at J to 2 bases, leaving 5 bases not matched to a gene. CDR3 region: CASSFRGDYTDTQYF. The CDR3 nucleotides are TGCGCCAGCAGCTTCCGCGGGGACTACACAGATACGCAGTATTTT.

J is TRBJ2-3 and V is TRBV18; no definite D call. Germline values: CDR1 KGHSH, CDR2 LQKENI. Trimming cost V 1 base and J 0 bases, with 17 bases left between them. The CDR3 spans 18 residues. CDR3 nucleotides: TGTGCCAGCTCACCACGGGAAGACATGACTTTTAGCACAGATACGCAGTATTTT. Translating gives CASSPREDMTFSTDTQYF.

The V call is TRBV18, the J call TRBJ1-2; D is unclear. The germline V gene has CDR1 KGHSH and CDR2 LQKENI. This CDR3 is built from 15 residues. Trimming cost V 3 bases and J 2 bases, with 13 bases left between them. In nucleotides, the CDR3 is TGTGCCAGCTCACCCGCCGGCACAGTGAACTATGGCTACACCTTC. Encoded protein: CASSPAGTVNYGYTF. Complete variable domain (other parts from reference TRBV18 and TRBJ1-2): NAGVMQNPRHLVRRRGQEARLRCSPMKGHSHVYWYRQLPEEGLKFMVYLQKENIIDESGMPKERFSAEFPKEGPSILRIQQVVRGDSAAYFCASSPAGTVNYGYTFGSGTRLTVV.

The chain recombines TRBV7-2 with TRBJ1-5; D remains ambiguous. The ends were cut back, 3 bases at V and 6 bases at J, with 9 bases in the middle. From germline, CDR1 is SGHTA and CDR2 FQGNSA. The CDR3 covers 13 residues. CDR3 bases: TGTGCCAGCAGCTTTCGGGTCGGTCAGCCCCAGCATTTT. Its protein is CASSFRVGQPQHF.

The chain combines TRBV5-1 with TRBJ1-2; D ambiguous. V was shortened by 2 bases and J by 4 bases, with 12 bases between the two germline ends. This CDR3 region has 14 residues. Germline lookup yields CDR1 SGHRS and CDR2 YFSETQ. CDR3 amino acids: CASSLEGAGYGYTF. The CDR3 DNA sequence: TGCGCCAGCAGCTTAGAGGGCGCGGGCTATGGCTACACCTTC.

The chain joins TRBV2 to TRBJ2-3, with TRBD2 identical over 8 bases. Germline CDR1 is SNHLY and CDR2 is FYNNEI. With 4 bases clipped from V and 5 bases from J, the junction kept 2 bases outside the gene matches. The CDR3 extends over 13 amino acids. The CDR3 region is CASSGLAGDTQYF. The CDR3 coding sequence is TGTGCCAGCAGTGGGCTAGCGGGAGATACGCAGTATTTT.